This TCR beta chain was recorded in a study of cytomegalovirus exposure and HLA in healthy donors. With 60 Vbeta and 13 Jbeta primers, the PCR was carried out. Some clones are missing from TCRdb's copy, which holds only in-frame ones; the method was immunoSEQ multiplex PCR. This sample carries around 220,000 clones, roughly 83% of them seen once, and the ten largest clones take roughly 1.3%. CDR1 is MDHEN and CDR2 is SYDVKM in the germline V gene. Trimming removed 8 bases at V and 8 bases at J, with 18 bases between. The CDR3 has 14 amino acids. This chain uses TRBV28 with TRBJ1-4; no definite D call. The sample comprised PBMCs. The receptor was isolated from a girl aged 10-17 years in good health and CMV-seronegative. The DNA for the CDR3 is TGTGCCAGCTCAGACAAGGAAGTTGGCGAAAAACTGTTTTTT. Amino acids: CASSDKEVGEKLFF.